A selection of T cell receptor beta chains follows, all from one sample in a study of control samples from healthy donors and cancer patients. Profiled with immunoSEQ multiplex PCR; TCRdb holds only in-frame clones, not every one. The table shows about 48,000 clones, with nearly 95% occurring only once. Input material: PBMCs. Receptors originate from a woman between 50 and 59 years old with head and neck cancer. Each CDR3 is given with its conserved first and last residue. The order of the fields is J gene, V gene, D gene, clone size, CDR3 DNA, CDR3 protein. D genes are given only for firm matches. Only part of the rows carry a size: once, few, many, or a class if the clone is expanded.

>TRBJ2-3|TRBV5-1|TRBD2|.
TGCGCCAGCAGCTTGGCCCGGACTAGCGGGAGTCGGGAGGGCACAGATACGCAGTATTTT
CASSLARTSGSREGTDTQYF
>TRBJ2-7|TRBV6-2/TRBV6-3|TRBD1|.
TGTGCCAGCAGCCCAGATCGACAGGGTAGGGGACCCTACGAGCAGTACTTC
CASSPDRQGRGPYEQYF
>TRBJ1-1|TRBV7-2|.|.
TGTGCCAGCAGCTTAATCTCCCTTGGGGACATGAACACTGAAGCTTTCTTT
CASSLISLGDMNTEAFF
>TRBJ1-5|TRBV4-1|TRBD1|.
TGCGCCAGCAGCCAAGGGACAGGGGAATACCAGCCCCAGCATTTT
CASSQGTGEYQPQHF
>TRBJ1-2|TRBV25-1|.|few
TGTGCCAGCAGTGAATACAACTATGGCTACACCTTC
CASSEYNYGYTF
>TRBJ2-3|TRBV5-1|.|.
TGCGCCAGCAGCTTGGCGGGCGGGGTGGCAGATACGCAGTATTTT
CASSLAGGVADTQYF
>TRBJ1-6|TRBV3-1/TRBV3-2|.|.
TGTGCCAGCAGCCAAGACGGAGGGTCACCCCTCCACTTT
CASSQDGGSPLHF
>TRBJ2-3|TRBV18|.|.
TGTGCCAGCTCACCACCGTTCGGGAGTGGGTCCACAGATACGCAGTATTTT
CASSPPFGSGSTDTQYF
>TRBJ2-3|TRBV5-1|.|.
TGCGCCAGCAGCTTGGACCCTCACTCCACAGATACGCAGTATTTT
CASSLDPHSTDTQYF
>TRBJ2-2|TRBV28|.|once
TGTGCCAGCAGTTTCCCCCTCGGCAGGGACCTCGACACCGGGGAGCTGTTTTTT
CASSFPLGRDLDTGELFF
>TRBJ1-2|TRBV24-1|.|.
TGTGCCACCAGTGACTCTAGACAGAGTCCTGTTAACTATGGCTACACCTTC
CATSDSRQSPVNYGYTF
>TRBJ2-7|TRBV6-2/TRBV6-3|.|.
TGTGCCAGCAGTTACTCACCGTTCTCCTACGAGCAGTACTTC
CASSYSPFSYEQYF
>TRBJ2-5|TRBV2|TRBD2|.
TGTGCCAGCAGTGAACTGGGGGGGAGCGAGACCCAGTACTTC
CASSELGGSETQYF
>TRBJ1-4|TRBV29-1|.|once
TGCAGCGTCGTAAATGTGGGTGAAAAACTGTTTTTT
CSVVNVGEKLFF
>TRBJ2-1|TRBV5-1|.|.
TGCGCCAGCAGCTTGGACAGGCGCAATGAGCAGTTCTTC
CASSLDRRNEQFF
>TRBJ2-7|TRBV28|.|once
TGTGCCAGCAGAGAGAAACACCTGACTAAGTACTTC
CASREKHLTKYF
>TRBJ2-1|TRBV2|.|.
TGTGCCAGCAGCTCAACAGGTACCGGTGAGCAGTTCTTC
CASSSTGTGEQFF
>TRBJ2-3|TRBV7-9|TRBD1|.
TGTGCAGGGACAGGGAGCACAGATACGCAGTATTTT
CAGTGSTDTQYF
>TRBJ1-3|TRBV30|.|.
TGTGCCTGGAGTGTAGTCCCCTGGTCCCTCTCTGGAAACACCATATATTTT
CAWSVVPWSLSGNTIYF
>TRBJ1-4|TRBV7-2|.|.
TGTGCCAGCAGCAGGGAACGGGGGGCGCCTAATGAAAAACTGTTTTTT
CASSRERGAPNEKLFF
>TRBJ2-7|TRBV19|TRBD1|.
TGTGCCAGTAGTCTCGGACAGGATTACCGCGAGCAGTACTTC
CASSLGQDYREQYF
>TRBJ1-5|TRBV6-5|.|.
TGTGCCAGCAACAGGGACCAGCCCCAGCATTTT
CASNRDQPQHF
>TRBJ2-2|TRBV9|.|once
TGTGCCAGCAGCTCCGGGACTTTACGCGGGGAGCTGTTTTTT
CASSSGTLRGELFF
>TRBJ1-1|TRBV5-3|.|.
TGTGCCAGAAGCTTGGTCGGGGAGGCCACTGAAGCTTTCTTT
CARSLVGEATEAFF
>TRBJ2-7|TRBV28|.|.
TGTGCCAGCAGTTTGAGGGGACCGGTAGCAGCCTACGAGCAGTACTTC
CASSLRGPVAAYEQYF
>TRBJ2-1|TRBV28|.|.
TGTGCCAGCAGTTGGGCTAGCTCCTACAATGAGCAGTTCTTC
CASSWASSYNEQFF
>TRBJ2-5|TRBV7-3|TRBD1|.
TGTGCCAGCAGCCCTGGACAGGGGTGGGGGACCCAGTACTTC
CASSPGQGWGTQYF
>TRBJ2-2|TRBV10-3|TRBD1|once
TGTGCCACCTGGGGTAGCCAGGGGGACACCGGGGAGCTGTTTTTT
CATWGSQGDTGELFF
>TRBJ2-7|TRBV30|TRBD1|.
TGTGCCTGGACCCCAGGGGGCCCTGGCTCCGAGCAGTACTTC
CAWTPGGPGSEQYF
>TRBJ2-3|TRBV30|.|.
TGTGCCTGGAGTGTACAAGGGGGGCCATGGGATACGCAGTATTTT
CAWSVQGGPWDTQYF
>TRBJ1-2|TRBV2|.|.
TGTGCCAGCAGTCCTAAACAGGGTCCCTATGGCTACACCTTC
CASSPKQGPYGYTF
>TRBJ2-7|TRBV10-3|TRBD2|.
TGTGCCATCAGTGAGGCGGGAGGGTCCTACGAGCAGTACTTC
CAISEAGGSYEQYF
>TRBJ1-2|TRBV28|.|.
TGTGCCAGCAGTTTGGAGGGTAGAGGCTACACCTTC
CASSLEGRGYTF
>TRBJ2-7|TRBV6-5|TRBD1|.
TGTGCCAGCAGTACCCGACAGGGGACCTACGAGCAGTACTTC
CASSTRQGTYEQYF
>TRBJ1-1|TRBV18|.|.
TGTGCCAGCTCACCAGGCCTGAGAAATACGGACACTGAAGCTTTCTTT
CASSPGLRNTDTEAFF
>TRBJ1-2|TRBV29-1|.|.
TGCAGCGTTGAAGATCACCCGGGGGCTGGGTATGGCTACACCTTC
CSVEDHPGAGYGYTF
>TRBJ1-3|TRBV10-3|.|.
TGTGCCATTTCCGCACGGGACACCATATATTTT
CAISARDTIYF
>TRBJ2-5|TRBV11-2|.|.
TGTGCCAGCAGCCCCGGGCGGAGTGGGGGTTGGCAAGAGACCCAGTACTTC
CASSPGRSGGWQETQYF
>TRBJ1-2|TRBV19|.|.
TGTGCCAGTAGTAAAGGCGGACCGAACTATGGCTACACCTTC
CASSKGGPNYGYTF
>TRBJ1-2|TRBV19|.|.
TGTGCCACAGAAGGAGGCGCGGGACTCATATCGGGGGGCTACACCTTC
CATEGGAGLISGGYTF
>TRBJ1-2|TRBV9|TRBD1|.
TGTGCCAGCAGCTTGGACAGGGGCCTACTCTATGGCTACACCTTC
CASSLDRGLLYGYTF